This T cell receptor (beta chain) was obtained from a study of cytomegalovirus exposure and HLA in healthy donors. Broader study findings: The HLA-A and HLA-B alleles of most subjects were reportedly predicted accurately from TCR beta sequences. Among TCR beta chains, those listed as cytomegalovirus-associated numbered about 160. An apparent linkage of common viral pathogens to several of the most significant clusters emerged in a later analysis.

For this clone: Antigen specificity is unknown.

Both 60 Vbeta primers and 13 Jbeta primers went into the PCR. Clones were read by immunoSEQ multiplex PCR, and TCRdb kept only the in-frame ones, dropping some. The table records 100,000 to 150,000 clones, around 81% of them present only once. The CDR3 is 15 residues long. Per the germline V gene, CDR1 is MDHEN and CDR2 is SYDVKM. V lost 7 bases to trimming and J lost 7 bases; unmatched junction nucleotides: 12. This sequence originates from a woman aged 40 to 55 in good health and CMV-seronegative. The source material was PBMCs. The V and J genes are TRBV28 and TRBJ1-5, with 8 bases aligning to TRBD1. CDR3 in amino acids: CASIPSQGASQPQHF. In DNA, the CDR3 is TGTGCCAGCATCCCGTCCCAGGGGGCGAGCCAGCCCCAGCATTTT.